Presented here are 30 T cell receptor beta chains from one specimen sequenced in a study of T-cell reconstitution after alpha-beta-depleted transplantation in children. Unique molecular identifiers were built into the TCRbeta library. TCRdb re-called the PCR reads with MiXCR, one entry per CDR3 protein. The data contain 100,000 or so distinct CDR3 sequences, around a quarter of them singletons. Sample: PBMCs, taken before TCRalphabeta/CD19-depleted stem cell transplant. These receptors were collected from a boy aged 2 to 10 with acute lymphoblastic leukemia, due to receive a stem cell transplant.

This clonotype was counted between two and nine times. V gene TRBV6-4 combines with J gene TRBJ2-1, with D possibly being TRBD2 (6 bases). Germline V gene lookup returns CDR1 MRHNA and CDR2 SNTAGT. The CDR3 totals 15 residues. Between the trimmed V and J ends, which lost 0 bases and 8 bases, there was a span of 14 bases. The CDR3 DNA follows: TGTGCCAGCAGTGACTCGAACGGAGGGGCCCATGAGCAGTTCTTC. Its translation is CASSDSNGGAHEQFF.

This clonotype has just a few counts. CDR3 bases: TGTGCCAGCAGCTCGACTAGCGGAGTAACCCAGTACTTC. Translating gives CASSSTSGVTQYF. This chain connects TRBV7-3 to TRBJ2-5, with 9 bases matching TRBD2. V dropped 4 bases and J dropped 8; count of bases not matched to a gene: 5. The CDR3 runs to 13 residues. CDR1 SGHTA and CDR2 FQGTGA come from the germline V gene.

This chain uses TRBV6-5 with TRBJ2-3, with D maybe TRBD1 (6 bases). The germline gives CDR1 MNHEY, CDR2 SVGAGI. Trimming left V 2 bases short and J 3 bases short, with 18 bases between. The CDR3 extends over 17 amino acids. DNA for the CDR3: TGTGCCAGCAGTTACGAGATGCCCGGAAGGGGGACAGATACGCAGTATTTT. The encoded protein is CASSYEMPGRGTDTQYF.

This clonotype occurred a few times. The V call is TRBV4-1, the J call TRBJ2-1; D is tentatively TRBD1 or TRBD2 (5 bases each). Germline V gene sequence: CDR1 MGHRA, CDR2 YSYEKL. V dropped 2 bases and J dropped 0 bases, with 11 bases sitting between them. The CDR3 totals 16 residues. The CDR3, as DNA: TGCGCCAGCAGCCAAACCGGGGCGCGCTCCTACAATGAGCAGTTCTTC. It codes for CASSQTGARSYNEQFF.

The chain uses TRBV10-3 and TRBJ1-4; 10 nucleotides agree with TRBD1. Germline values: CDR1 ENHRY, CDR2 SYGVKD. CDR3 size: 16 residues. The V gene end was trimmed by 5 bases and the J gene end by 7 bases; junction bases not matched to a gene: 10. CDR3 loop: CAISSRWTGGTEKLFF. In nucleotides, the CDR3 is TGTGCCATCAGTTCAAGGTGGACAGGGGGGACTGAAAAACTGTTTTTT.

The chain employs TRBV11-1 and TRBJ2-3; D is ambiguous. The CDR3 spans 12 residues. Looked up from germline, CDR1 is SGHAT and CDR2 is FQDESV (reference sequence). V lost 6 bases and J lost 6, with 10 bases in between. CDR3 nucleotides: TGTGCCAGCAGTCCGATATCGGATACGCAGTATTTT. Translated: CASSPISDTQYF.

This clonotype occurred many times. The V and J genes are TRBV4-3 and TRBJ2-3; 7 nucleotides align to TRBD2. The CDR3 runs to 17 residues. With V trimmed by 3 bases and J by 0 bases, 9 bases remained unmatched. Germline CDR1 reads LGHNA; CDR2 reads YSLEER. The CDR3 DNA reads TGCGCCAGCAGCCAGCTCCTAGCGGCGGCTAGCACAGATACGCAGTATTTT. This encodes CASSQLLAAASTDTQYF.

The rearrangement links TRBV5-6 to TRBJ1-1, with D tentatively TRBD1 (5 bases). The CDR3 totals 12 residues. The V end was cut by 3 bases, the J end by 10 bases, with 13 bases between. Germline-derived CDR1 and CDR2 are SGHDT and YYEEEE. This CDR3 reads CASSSVQGRAFF. The CDR3 nucleotides read TGTGCCAGCAGCTCCGTCCAGGGACGAGCTTTCTTT.

This clonotype was detected only a few times. The DNA for the CDR3 is TGCGCCAGCAGCCAAGAGCTAGCGGGAGGCTCATCCGGCTACGAGCAGTACTTC. Its protein is CASSQELAGGSSGYEQYF. The chain employs TRBV4-3 and TRBJ2-7; 11 nucleotides match TRBD2. The CDR3 is made up of 18 amino acids. The V gene end was trimmed by 0 bases and the J gene end by 3 bases; junction bases not matched to a gene: 10. Germline V lookup: CDR1 LGHNA, CDR2 YSLEER.

The rearrangement joins TRBV7-8 to TRBJ2-7; D remains unclear. This CDR3 has 16 residues. Germline V gives CDR1 SGHVS, CDR2 FQNEAQ. Trimming shortened V by 1 base and J by 1 base, and 14 bases separated the two germline ends. The CDR3 protein is CASSLGPQPSSYEQYF. As DNA, the CDR3 is TGTGCCAGCAGCTTAGGACCCCAGCCGTCGTCCTACGAGCAGTACTTC.

The rearrangement links TRBV7-2 to TRBJ2-7, with 11 bases lining up with TRBD2. The CDR3 runs to 16 residues. The J segment lost 6 bases and the V segment lost 5 bases, leaving 12 bases of the junction unmatched. Looked up from germline, CDR1 is SGHTA and CDR2 is FQGNSA. The chain's CDR3 is CASSGTGTSGGAEQYF. Here the CDR3 DNA reads TGTGCCAGCAGCGGCACGGGGACTAGCGGAGGGGCCGAGCAGTACTTC. Combining the CDR3 with reference TRBV7-2 and TRBJ2-7 gives the whole variable domain GAGVSQSPSNKVTEKGKDVELRCDPISGHTALYWYRQSLGQGLEFLIYFQGNSAPDKSGLPSDRFSAERTGGSVSTLTIQRTQQEDSAVYLCASSGTGTSGGAEQYFGPGTRLTVT.

V gene TRBV28 combines with J gene TRBJ2-1; possibly TRBD1 or TRBD2 for D (5 bases each). Trimming took off 4 bases at V and 8 bases at J, with 15 bases between the two ends. Germline assignment: CDR1 MDHEN and CDR2 SYDVKM. The CDR3 covers 14 residues. CDR3 loop: CASSSRGAWDEQFF. CDR3 DNA: TGTGCCAGCAGTTCCCGGGGCGCGTGGGATGAGCAGTTCTTC. Filled out from reference TRBV28 and TRBJ2-1, the complete variable domain reads DVKVTQSSRYLVKRTGEKVFLECVQDMDHENMFWYRQDPGLGLRLIYFSYDVKMKEKGDIPEGYSVSREKKERFSLILESASTNQTSMYLCASSSRGAWDEQFFGPGTRLTVL.

The table lists this clonotype with many counts. The V and J genes are TRBV20-1 and TRBJ2-5; no clear D. Germline-derived CDR1 and CDR2 are DFQATT and SNEGSKA (reference sequence). This CDR3 has 13 amino acids. The ends were cut back, 0 bases at V and 5 bases at J, with 10 bases in the middle. CDR3 sequence reads: CSARDRRSETQYF. The CDR3 DNA reads as TGCAGTGCTAGAGATCGACGATCGGAGACCCAGTACTTC.

In this sample, this clonotype turned up once. The junction shows a germline mismatch at one end, possibly a read error. The chain links TRBV5-1 to TRBJ2-7; D may be TRBD2 (5 bases). The germline V gene has CDR1 SGHRS and CDR2 YFSETQ. CDR3 length: 13 amino acids. The CDR3 sequence is CTSSFGSYNEQYF. In DNA form, the CDR3 reads TGCACCAGCAGCTTTGGGAGTTACAACGAGCAGTACTTC.

The table lists this clonotype with many counts. This chain joins TRBV6-2 or TRBV6-3 and TRBJ2-2, with 7 bases identical to TRBD2. The CDR3 is 13 amino acids. V shed 5 bases, J shed 7 bases, and the junction held 4 bases outside the gene matches. Germline loops: CDR1 MNHEY, CDR2 SVGEGT. CDR3 DNA sequence: TGTGCCAGCAGTCCTAGCGGCGGCGGGGAGCTGTTTTTT. It yields the protein CASSPSGGGELFF.

This chain uses TRBV4-3 with TRBJ2-3, with D perhaps TRBD2 (6 bases). Per the germline V gene, CDR1 is LGHNA and CDR2 is YSLEER. This CDR3 spans 16 amino acids. Trimming cost V 2 bases and J 1 base, with 13 bases left between them. CDR3 in DNA: TGCGCCAGCAGCCAACGCTTTAGCGGCGGCACAGATACGCAGTATTTT. It encodes CASSQRFSGGTDTQYF.

This clonotype has only one observation. The chain joins TRBV28 to TRBJ2-1; 8 bases map to TRBD2. J was trimmed by 10 bases and V by 5 bases; bases with no gene match: 10. Germline values: CDR1 MDHEN, CDR2 SYDVKM. CDR3 length: 14 amino acids. CDR3 nucleotide sequence: TGTGCCAGCAGTCCCCGGGTAGCGGGAAGGGAGCAGTTCTTC. This translates into CASSPRVAGREQFF.

This clonotype was detected only a few times. The chain employs TRBV5-1 and TRBJ1-5, with D unclear. Germline V gene lookup returns CDR1 SGHRS and CDR2 YFSETQ. There are 15 residues in the CDR3. V was trimmed by 0 bases and J by 1 base, leaving 8 bases between them. CDR3 bases: TGCGCCAGCAGCTTGGGAGGAAGGAGCAATCAGCCCCAGCATTTT. Protein product: CASSLGGRSNQPQHF.

This clonotype was detected only a few times. The chain couples TRBV28 to TRBJ2-1; D is undetermined. This CDR3 spans 12 amino acids. CDR1 is MDHEN and CDR2 is SYDVKM in the germline V gene. V lost 5 bases, J lost 8 bases, and 10 bases lay in between. CDR3 residues: CASSVIRDEQFF. In DNA, the CDR3 is TGTGCCAGCAGTGTCATCAGAGATGAGCAGTTCTTC.

In this sample, this clonotype turned up a few times. CDR3 loop: CASSTQGGRYGYTF. The CDR3 DNA follows: TGTGCCAGCAGCACACAGGGAGGGAGGTATGGCTACACCTTC. The chain joins TRBV9 to TRBJ1-2, with D perhaps TRBD1 (6 bases). The CDR3 is 14 residues long. V shed 4 bases and J shed 5 bases, with 15 bases lying between them. Germline CDR1 SGDLS, CDR2 YYNGEE.

The V call is TRBV7-6, the J call TRBJ1-4; D remains unclear. CDR1 and CDR2 from the germline V gene are SGHVS and FNYEAQ. V dropped 1 base and J dropped 14 bases, with 11 bases sitting between them. This CDR3 has 12 amino acids. CDR3 protein: CASSLDRRTLFF. DNA for the CDR3: TGTGCCAGCAGCTTAGATAGGAGGACGCTGTTTTTT.

This chain connects TRBV7-2 to TRBJ1-1; D ambiguous. The CDR3 is 13 amino acids. V was pared by 1 base and J by 4 bases, with 7 bases between. Germline assignment: CDR1 SGHTA and CDR2 FQGNSA. This CDR3 is CASSLVMGTEAFF. Written as DNA, the CDR3 is TGTGCCAGCAGCTTAGTTATGGGCACTGAAGCTTTCTTT.

The chain combines TRBV6-1 with TRBJ2-5, with a possible D match to TRBD2 (7 bases). CDR3 size: 14 residues. Germline CDR1 reads MNHNS; CDR2 reads SASEGT. V was clipped by 7 bases and J by 2 bases, with 14 bases between them. The CDR3 nucleotides are TGTGCCAGCACCATGAGGGGGGGACAAGAGACCCAGTACTTC. It translates to CASTMRGGQETQYF.

By share, this clonotype ranks as medium-sized. The chain recombines TRBV5-5 with TRBJ2-5; D is perhaps TRBD1 (5 bases). Germline V gene sequence: CDR1 SGHKS, CDR2 YYEKEE (reference sequence). V was clipped by 4 bases and J by 1 base, with 14 bases between them. This CDR3 contains 15 residues. CDR3 sequence (DNA): TGTGCCAGCAGCCCCCGTAAGACAGTCCAAGAGACCCAGTACTTC. Its translation is CASSPRKTVQETQYF.

This chain links TRBV7-8 with TRBJ2-1; 9 bases align to TRBD2. CDR3 length: 16 residues. Unmatched junction bases numbered 7, after V lost 5 bases and J lost 2 bases. Germline assignment: CDR1 SGHVS and CDR2 FQNEAQ. The CDR3 nucleotides are TGTGCCAGCAGCCCCCCCGGGACTAGCCCCTACAATGAGCAGTTCTTC. Its protein is CASSPPGTSPYNEQFF.

The genes are TRBV5-1 and TRBJ2-7; 7 nucleotides agree with TRBD2. The J segment lost 6 bases and the V segment lost 0 bases, leaving 12 bases of the junction unmatched. Germline CDR1 is SGHRS and CDR2 is YFSETQ. The CDR3 has 16 residues. The CDR3 nucleotides are TGCGCCAGCAGCTTGGTAGAGCGGGGATCCGGGGGCGAGCAGTACTTC. As protein: CASSLVERGSGGEQYF. The full variable domain, completed using reference TRBV5-1 and TRBJ2-7, is KAGVTQTPRYLIKTRGQQVTLSCSPISGHRSVSWYQQTPGQGLQFLFEYFSETQRNKGNFPGRFSGRQFSNSRSEMNVSTLELGDSALYLCASSLVERGSGGEQYFGPGTRLTVT.

This clonotype was counted a few times. The J gene is TRBJ2-5, the V gene TRBV7-2; 8 nucleotides agree with TRBD2. The CDR3 covers 13 residues. J gave up 4 bases and V 8 bases, and 6 bases lay outside the gene matches. In germline, CDR1 is SGHTA, CDR2 FQGNSA. CDR3 sequence: CASVAGIRETQYF. The CDR3 DNA reads as TGTGCCAGCGTAGCGGGAATTCGAGAGACCCAGTACTTC.

This clonotype was seen repeatedly, ten times or more. This chain joins TRBV12-3 or TRBV12-4 and TRBJ2-5; D unresolved. The V and J ends lost 7 bases and 3 bases respectively, with 15 bases between them. The CDR3 contains 14 residues. Written as DNA, the CDR3 is TGTGCCAGCACCGCGGACCGACGGAAAGAGACCCAGTACTTC. Encoded protein: CASTADRRKETQYF.

In its sample, this clonotype was seen a few times. The J gene is TRBJ2-2, the V gene TRBV10-3; 12 positions agree with TRBD2. Germline values: CDR1 ENHRY, CDR2 SYGVKD. V was pared by 10 bases and J by 3 bases, with 15 bases of the junction left unmatched. The CDR3 is 18 residues long. The CDR3: CASRGSTSGSRYTGELFF. DNA for the CDR3: TGTGCCAGCAGGGGGTCGACTAGCGGGAGTCGATACACCGGGGAGCTGTTTTTT.

The chain has TRBV29-1 and TRBJ1-2, with D unresolved. Trimming left V 4 bases short and J 3 bases short, with 9 bases between. Germline V lookup: CDR1 SQVTM, CDR2 ANQGSEA. The CDR3 covers 12 residues. CDR3 sequence: CSVAGHDYGYTF. Here the CDR3 DNA reads TGCAGCGTTGCTGGGCATGACTATGGCTACACCTTC.